This T cell receptor (beta chain) was identified during a study of blood T cell repertoires in COVID-19. Study information: Collection of acute and convalescent COVID-19 samples took place in the United States, Italy and Spain.

Per the original data handling: Estimates of nucleated cell counts were drawn from the amplification of reference gene primers. Generated by immunoSEQ multiplex PCR, the TCRdb table keeps only in-frame clones and is missing some. Clone size and V and J calls were adopted from that table, with D and trimming inferred from the DNA. The data contain under 500,000 clones, 75% to 90% of them singletons. This CDR3 contains 14 residues. Losses at the gene ends were 5 bases for V and 7 bases for J; bases not matched to a gene: 10. Germline CDR1 is SGHTA and CDR2 is FQGNSA. Sequenced: PBMCs or T cells enriched from blood (not recorded which). This sequence joins TRBV7-2 and TRBJ2-7; 8 bases agree with TRBD1. This receptor was identified in a man between 25 and 39 years old who had recovered from COVID-19. This CDR3 reads CASSLRQGPQEQYF. The CDR3 region has the DNA TGTGCCAGCAGCCTAAGACAGGGGCCCCAGGAGCAGTACTTC.